This T cell receptor (beta chain) appears in the sequencing data of a study of cytomegalovirus exposure and HLA in healthy donors. General study findings and limits: Later analysis indicated greater clonal expansion among HLA-associated TCR beta chains than among equally common other chains. It was in a later analysis that TCR association rates were seen to vary by HLA locus, highest for DRB1 and lowest for HLA-C. Published work reported that the classifier diagnosed cytomegalovirus status with high specificity and sensitivity. The analysis excluded some indistinguishable V segments, including TRBV6-2 and TRBV6-3.

PCR amplification relied on 60 Vbeta primers (plus 13 Jbeta primers). Profiled with immunoSEQ multiplex PCR; TCRdb holds only in-frame clones, not every one. This sample's table reports 45,000 to 60,000 clones. The length of the CDR3 is 15 residues. Trimming removed 7 bases at V and 6 bases at J, with 25 bases between. Germline CDR1 is SQVTM and CDR2 is ANQGSEA. Concerning this clone: As yet, its antigen is unknown.

Source material: PBMCs. The chain carries TRBV29-1 and TRBJ2-7; D perhaps matches TRBD2 (7 bases). This sequence originates from a male donor in good health and CMV-seronegative. Here the CDR3 reads CSASLRGGRESEQYF. CDR3 bases: TGCAGCGCGTCTTTGAGGGGGGGGCGTGAAAGCGAGCAGTACTTC.